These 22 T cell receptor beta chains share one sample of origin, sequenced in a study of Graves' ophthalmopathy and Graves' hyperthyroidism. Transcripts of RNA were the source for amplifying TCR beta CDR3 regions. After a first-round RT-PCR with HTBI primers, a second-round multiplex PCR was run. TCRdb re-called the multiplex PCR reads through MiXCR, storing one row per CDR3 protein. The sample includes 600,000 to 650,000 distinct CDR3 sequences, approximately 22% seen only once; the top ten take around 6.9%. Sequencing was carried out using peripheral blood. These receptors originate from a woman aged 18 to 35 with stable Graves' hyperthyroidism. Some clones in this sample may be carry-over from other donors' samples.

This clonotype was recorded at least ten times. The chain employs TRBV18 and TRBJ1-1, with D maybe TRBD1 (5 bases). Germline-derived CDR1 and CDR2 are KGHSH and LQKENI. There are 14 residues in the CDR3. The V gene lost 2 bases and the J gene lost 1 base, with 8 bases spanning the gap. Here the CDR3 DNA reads TGTGCCAGCTCACCATTAGGGGAGAACACTGAAGCTTTCTTT. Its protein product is CASSPLGENTEAFF. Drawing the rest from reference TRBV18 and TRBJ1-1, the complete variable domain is NAGVMQNPRHLVRRRGQEARLRCSPMKGHSHVYWYRQLPEEGLKFMVYLQKENIIDESGMPKERFSAEFPKEGPSILRIQQVVRGDSAAYFCASSPLGENTEAFFGQGTRLTVV.

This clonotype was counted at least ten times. CDR3 coding DNA: TGCAGTGCTAGTCTCGGACAGGGTCAGCCCCAGCATTTT. It yields the protein CSASLGQGQPQHF. V gene TRBV20-1 combines with J gene TRBJ1-5; 8 nucleotides match TRBD1. Germline trimming cut 3 bases from V and 6 bases from J; bases unmatched to any gene: 4. The germline CDR1 and CDR2 sequences are DFQATT and SNEGSKA (reference sequence). This CDR3 contains 13 residues.

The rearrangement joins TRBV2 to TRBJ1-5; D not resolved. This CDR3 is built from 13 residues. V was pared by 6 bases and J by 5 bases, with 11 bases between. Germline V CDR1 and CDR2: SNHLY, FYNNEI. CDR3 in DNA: TGTGCCAGCAGCGAAAACAGTTATCAGCCCCAGCATTTT. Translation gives CASSENSYQPQHF.

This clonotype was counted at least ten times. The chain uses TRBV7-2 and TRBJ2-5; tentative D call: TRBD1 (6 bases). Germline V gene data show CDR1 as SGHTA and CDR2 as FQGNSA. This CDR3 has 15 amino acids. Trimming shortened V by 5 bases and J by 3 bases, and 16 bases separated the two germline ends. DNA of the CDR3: TGTGCCAGCAGCCAAAGCTGGACAGAGAAAGAGACCCAGTACTTC. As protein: CASSQSWTEKETQYF.

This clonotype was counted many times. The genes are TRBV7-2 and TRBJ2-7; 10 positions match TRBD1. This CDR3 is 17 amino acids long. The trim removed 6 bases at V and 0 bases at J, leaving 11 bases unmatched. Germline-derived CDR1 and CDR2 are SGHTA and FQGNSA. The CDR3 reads CASSWTPDRGNSYEQYF. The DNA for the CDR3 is TGTGCCAGCAGTTGGACCCCGGACAGGGGGAACTCCTACGAGCAGTACTTC.

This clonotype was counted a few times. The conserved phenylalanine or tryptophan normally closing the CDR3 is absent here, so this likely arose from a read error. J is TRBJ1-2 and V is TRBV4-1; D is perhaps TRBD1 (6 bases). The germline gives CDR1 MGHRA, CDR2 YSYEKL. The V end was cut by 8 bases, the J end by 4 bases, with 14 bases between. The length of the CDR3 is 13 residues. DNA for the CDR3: TGCGCCAGCCGCCGTACAGGGATCTATGGCTACACCGTC. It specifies CASRRTGIYGYTV.

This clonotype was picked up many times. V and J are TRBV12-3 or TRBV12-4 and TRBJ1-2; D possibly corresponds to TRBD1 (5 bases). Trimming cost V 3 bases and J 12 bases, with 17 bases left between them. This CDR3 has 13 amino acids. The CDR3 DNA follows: TGTGCCAGCAGTTTCGGGGCGGGTGGTGGAGACACCTTC. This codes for CASSFGAGGGDTF.

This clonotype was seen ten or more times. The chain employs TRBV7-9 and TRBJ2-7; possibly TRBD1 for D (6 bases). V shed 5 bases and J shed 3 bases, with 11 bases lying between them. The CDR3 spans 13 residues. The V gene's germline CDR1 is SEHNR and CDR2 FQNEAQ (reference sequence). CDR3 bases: TGTGCCAGCAGCGAGGACAGCAGCTACGAGCAGTACTTC. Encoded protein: CASSEDSSYEQYF.

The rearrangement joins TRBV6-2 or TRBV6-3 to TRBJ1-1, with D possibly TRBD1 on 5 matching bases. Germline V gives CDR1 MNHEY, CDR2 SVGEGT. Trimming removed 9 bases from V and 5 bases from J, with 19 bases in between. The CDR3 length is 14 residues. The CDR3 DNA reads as TGTGCCAGTTTGTCGTTCGGGACGGTGACTGAAGCTTTCTTT. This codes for CASLSFGTVTEAFF.

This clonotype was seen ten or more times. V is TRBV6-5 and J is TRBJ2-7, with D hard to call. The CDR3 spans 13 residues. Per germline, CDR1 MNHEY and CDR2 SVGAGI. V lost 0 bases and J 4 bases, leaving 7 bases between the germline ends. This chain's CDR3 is CASSYSHGYEQYF. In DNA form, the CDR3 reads TGTGCCAGCAGTTACTCACACGGGTACGAGCAGTACTTC.

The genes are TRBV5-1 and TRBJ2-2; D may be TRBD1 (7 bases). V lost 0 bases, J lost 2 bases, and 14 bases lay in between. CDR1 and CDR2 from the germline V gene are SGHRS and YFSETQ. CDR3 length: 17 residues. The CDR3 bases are TGCGCCAGCAGCTTGGCCGCGGGACAGACCAACACCGGGGAGCTGTTTTTT. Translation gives CASSLAAGQTNTGELFF.

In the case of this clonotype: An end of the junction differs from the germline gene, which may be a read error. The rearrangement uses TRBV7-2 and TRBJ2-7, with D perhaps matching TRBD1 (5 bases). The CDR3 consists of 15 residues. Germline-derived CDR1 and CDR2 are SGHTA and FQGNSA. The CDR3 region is CASILSDGAPYEQYF. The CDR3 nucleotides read TGTGCCAGCATCTTATCGGATGGGGCCCCCTACGAGCAGTACTTC.

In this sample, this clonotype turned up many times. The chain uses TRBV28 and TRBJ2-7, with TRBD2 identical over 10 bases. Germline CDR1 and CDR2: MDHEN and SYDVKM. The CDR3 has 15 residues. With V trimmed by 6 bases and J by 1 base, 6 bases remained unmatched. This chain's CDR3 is CASSPWTSGSYEQYF. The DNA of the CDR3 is TGTGCCAGCAGCCCATGGACTAGCGGTTCCTACGAGCAGTACTTC.

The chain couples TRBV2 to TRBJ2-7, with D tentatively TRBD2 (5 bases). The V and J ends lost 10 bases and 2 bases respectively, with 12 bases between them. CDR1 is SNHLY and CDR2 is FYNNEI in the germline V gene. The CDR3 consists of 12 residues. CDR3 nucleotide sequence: TGTGCCACCCATGCGGGCCCCTACGAGCAGTACTTC. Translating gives CATHAGPYEQYF.

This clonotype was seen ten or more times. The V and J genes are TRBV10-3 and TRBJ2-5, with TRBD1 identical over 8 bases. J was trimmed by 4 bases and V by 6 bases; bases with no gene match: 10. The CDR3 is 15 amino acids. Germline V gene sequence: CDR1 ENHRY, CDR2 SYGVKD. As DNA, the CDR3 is TGTGCCATCAGCTCCCGGACAGGGATACGAGAGACCCAGTACTTC. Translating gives CAISSRTGIRETQYF.

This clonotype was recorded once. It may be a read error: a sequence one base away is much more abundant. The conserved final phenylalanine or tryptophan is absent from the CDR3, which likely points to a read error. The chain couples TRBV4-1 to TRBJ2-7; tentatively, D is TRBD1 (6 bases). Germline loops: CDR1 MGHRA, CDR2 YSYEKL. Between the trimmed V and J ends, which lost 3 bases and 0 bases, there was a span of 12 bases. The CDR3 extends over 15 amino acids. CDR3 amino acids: CASSQEGQTSYEQYY. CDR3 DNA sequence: TGCGCCAGCAGCCAGGAAGGACAGACCTCCTACGAGCAGTACTAC.

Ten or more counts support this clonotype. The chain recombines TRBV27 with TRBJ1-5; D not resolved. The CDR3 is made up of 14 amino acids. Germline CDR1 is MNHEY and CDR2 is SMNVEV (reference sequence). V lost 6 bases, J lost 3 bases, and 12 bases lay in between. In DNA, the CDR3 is TGTGCCAGCAGCCGCGGAGGGATCAATCAGCCCCAGCATTTT. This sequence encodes CASSRGGINQPQHF.

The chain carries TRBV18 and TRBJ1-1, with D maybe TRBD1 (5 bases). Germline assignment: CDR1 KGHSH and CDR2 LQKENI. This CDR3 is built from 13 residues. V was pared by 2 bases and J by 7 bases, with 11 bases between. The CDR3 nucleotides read TGTGCCAGCTCACCAATGGGGGAAGATGAAGCTTTCTTT. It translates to CASSPMGEDEAFF.

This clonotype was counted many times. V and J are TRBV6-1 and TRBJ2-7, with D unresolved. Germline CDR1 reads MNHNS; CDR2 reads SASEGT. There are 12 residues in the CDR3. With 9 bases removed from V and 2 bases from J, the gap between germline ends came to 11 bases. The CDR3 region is CASRGDPYEQYF. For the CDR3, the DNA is TGTGCCAGTCGAGGAGATCCCTACGAGCAGTACTTC.

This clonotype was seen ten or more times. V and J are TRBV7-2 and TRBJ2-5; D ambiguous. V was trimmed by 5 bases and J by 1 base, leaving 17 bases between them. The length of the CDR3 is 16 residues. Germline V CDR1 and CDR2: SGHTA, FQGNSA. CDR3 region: CASSPGWTAIQETQYF. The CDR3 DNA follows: TGTGCCAGCAGCCCTGGGTGGACGGCGATCCAAGAGACCCAGTACTTC.

In nucleotides, the CDR3 is TGTGCCAGACCTCAGGGGAGGAATCAGCCCCAGCATTTT. It is translated as CARPQGRNQPQHF. The V and J genes are TRBV19 and TRBJ1-5, with D perhaps TRBD1 (6 bases). The CDR3 has 13 residues. Germline V lookup: CDR1 LNHDA, CDR2 SQIVND (reference sequence). The ends were cut back, 9 bases at V and 4 bases at J, with 13 bases in the middle.

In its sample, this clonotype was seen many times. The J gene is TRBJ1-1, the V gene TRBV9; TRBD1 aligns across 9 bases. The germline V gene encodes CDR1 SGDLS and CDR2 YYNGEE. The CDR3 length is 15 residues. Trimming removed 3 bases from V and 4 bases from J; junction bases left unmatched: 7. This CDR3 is CASSGRDRVGTEAFF. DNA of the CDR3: TGTGCCAGCAGCGGACGGGACAGGGTCGGCACTGAAGCTTTCTTT.